The 30 T cell receptor beta chains below come from one sample, sequenced in a study of blood T cell repertoires in COVID-19. Produced via immunoSEQ multiplex PCR; TCRdb's table is partial and in-frame only. The data show approximately 440,000 clones, approximately 90% seen once. The sequenced material came from peripheral blood. All receptors come from a woman in her 50s with COVID-19, enrolled during active disease.

This clone has just one count. The chain combines TRBV27 with TRBJ1-3, with D possibly TRBD1 on 6 matching bases. Germline V CDR1 and CDR2: MNHEY, SMNVEV (reference sequence). The ends were cut back, 3 bases at V and 3 bases at J, with 9 bases in the middle. The length of the CDR3 is 14 residues. The CDR3 region is CASSFRGGGNTIYF. The CDR3 DNA follows: TGTGCCAGCAGTTTCAGGGGCGGTGGAAACACCATATATTTT.

The chain uses TRBV12-3 or TRBV12-4 and TRBJ2-1, with D possibly matching TRBD1 (6 bases). Trimming left V 7 bases short and J 5 bases short, with 12 bases between. The CDR3 spans 13 residues. The CDR3 DNA follows: TGTGCCAGCACCAACTACAGGGACAATGAGCAGTTCTTC. Its protein product is CASTNYRDNEQFF.

The sample holds one count of this clone. CDR3 nucleotides: TGTGCCAGCAGCCAGACCGGGTCGGGCACCGGGGAGCTGTTTTTT. Translated, it gives CASSQTGSGTGELFF. The gene calls are TRBV3-1 (or the pseudogene TRBV3-2) and TRBJ2-2, with D hard to call. CDR3 length equals 15 residues. The germline V gene encodes CDR1 LGHDT and CDR2 YNNKEL (reference sequence). The V gene lost 3 bases and the J gene lost 4 bases, with 12 bases spanning the gap.

This chain links TRBV24-1 with TRBJ1-5; no clear D gene. Germline-derived CDR1 and CDR2 are KGHDR and SFDVKD. The CDR3 covers 14 residues. The V gene lost 4 bases and the J gene lost 7 bases, with 13 bases spanning the gap. As DNA, the CDR3 is TGTGCCACCAGTGACCTGACATCTGGGCAGCCCCAGCATTTT. Translated, it gives CATSDLTSGQPQHF.

V is TRBV7-8 and J is TRBJ1-3; no clear D. V lost 2 bases, J lost 0 bases, and 11 bases lay in between. The CDR3 is made up of 16 amino acids. CDR1 and CDR2 from the germline V gene are SGHVS and FQNEAQ. CDR3 bases: TGTGCCAGCAGCTTACCTCGGGATTCCTCTGGAAACACCATATATTTT. Translated: CASSLPRDSSGNTIYF.

The chain links TRBV6-5 to TRBJ2-3, with D possibly matching TRBD2 (5 bases). The ends were cut back, 8 bases at V and 1 base at J, with 13 bases in the middle. CDR1 MNHEY and CDR2 SVGAGI come from the germline V gene. The CDR3 is made up of 14 amino acids. The CDR3 coding sequence is TGTGCCAGCCTAACCGATAGCGGCACAGATACGCAGTATTTT. Its protein is CASLTDSGTDTQYF.

The chain carries TRBV6-1 and TRBJ2-2, with a tentative D call TRBD1 (6 bases). V was pared by 6 bases and J by 0 bases, with 11 bases between. Germline V gene lookup returns CDR1 MNHNS and CDR2 SASEGT. The CDR3 has 15 residues. This chain's CDR3 is CASRFGQPNTGELFF. The CDR3 nucleotides read TGTGCCAGCAGATTCGGACAGCCGAACACCGGGGAGCTGTTTTTT.

The chain links TRBV4-1 to TRBJ1-2; a weak D match, TRBD1 (6 bases). The CDR3 runs to 14 residues. Looked up from germline, CDR1 is MGHRA and CDR2 is YSYEKL. V was cut by 5 bases and J by 0 bases, with 10 bases left in between. The DNA of the CDR3 is TGCGCCAGCAGCGCCCAGGGGACTAACTATGGCTACACCTTC. Amino acids: CASSAQGTNYGYTF.

The rearrangement uses TRBV6-1 and TRBJ2-3; TRBD2 matches 7 bases. This CDR3 has 14 amino acids. Germline V gene sequence: CDR1 MNHNS, CDR2 SASEGT. The J segment lost 6 bases and the V segment lost 2 bases, leaving 5 bases of the junction unmatched. CDR3 DNA: TGTGCCAGCAGTGAACCGATTAGCGGGGATACGCAGTATTTT. Encoded protein: CASSEPISGDTQYF.

The rearrangement uses TRBV6-5 and TRBJ1-5, with TRBD1 matching 8 bases. V lost 4 bases to trimming and J lost 7 bases; unmatched junction nucleotides: 9. CDR3 length: 15 amino acids. Germline V gene sequence: CDR1 MNHEY, CDR2 SVGAGI. CDR3 protein: CASSSRTGRDQPQHF. In DNA, the CDR3 is TGTGCCAGCAGTTCCCGGACAGGGAGGGACCAGCCCCAGCATTTT.

The chain uses TRBV5-1 and TRBJ1-2; possible D gene TRBD1, 5 bases. This CDR3 has 16 amino acids. In germline, CDR1 is SGHRS, CDR2 YFSETQ. V lost 1 base and J lost 2, with 15 bases in between. CDR3 region: CASSLRISRANYGYTF. CDR3 nucleotide sequence: TGCGCCAGCAGCTTGCGGATAAGCAGGGCAAACTATGGCTACACCTTC.

V usage is TRBV28 and J usage is TRBJ1-4; 9 nucleotides agree with TRBD1. Looked up from germline, CDR1 is MDHEN and CDR2 is SYDVKM. Trimming removed 8 bases from V and 3 bases from J; junction bases left unmatched: 4. CDR3 length: 14 residues. This CDR3 reads CASVTGGANEKLFF. The CDR3 DNA sequence: TGTGCCAGCGTGACAGGGGGAGCTAATGAAAAACTGTTTTTT.

The chain employs TRBV28 and TRBJ1-1, with a possible D match to TRBD1 (5 bases). This CDR3 has 15 residues. V was trimmed by 1 base and J by 6 bases, leaving 15 bases between them. Germline V CDR1 and CDR2: MDHEN, SYDVKM. The CDR3 sequence: CASSLLGPGRAEAFF. CDR3 DNA: TGTGCCAGCAGTTTATTAGGGCCAGGGCGAGCTGAAGCTTTCTTT.

The chain couples TRBV9 to TRBJ2-4; 7 positions match TRBD1. This CDR3 region has 18 residues. Germline values: CDR1 SGDLS, CDR2 YYNGEE. The V and J ends lost 3 bases and 1 base, in that order; junction bases with no gene match: 13. This chain's CDR3 is CASSATLQGRAAKNIQYF. The DNA of the CDR3 is TGTGCCAGCAGCGCCACATTACAGGGGAGAGCGGCCAAAAACATTCAGTACTTC.

The J gene is TRBJ2-1, the V gene TRBV6-6; weak D call: TRBD2 (5 bases). This CDR3 contains 11 residues. From germline, CDR1 is MNHNY and CDR2 SVGAGI (reference sequence). The V end lost 5 bases, the J end lost 9 bases, and 8 bases lay between the germline ends. CDR3 DNA sequence: TGTGCCAGCAGTCTAGCAGTTGAGCAGTTCTTC. Its translation: CASSLAVEQFF.

The V gene is TRBV6-2 or TRBV6-3, the J gene TRBJ1-5; 7 bases agree with TRBD1. Germline V gene lookup returns CDR1 MNHEY and CDR2 SVGEGT. The CDR3 consists of 18 residues. J was trimmed by 7 bases and V by 0 bases; bases with no gene match: 15. CDR3 nucleotides: TGTGCCAGCAGTTACTCACGAGGCCCAGGGGGGACTGGGCAGCCCCAGCATTTT. Protein product: CASSYSRGPGGTGQPQHF.

This chain links TRBV28 with TRBJ2-7; D is perhaps TRBD1 (8 bases). This CDR3 has 16 residues. Per germline, CDR1 MDHEN and CDR2 SYDVKM. V was shortened by 5 bases and J by 1 base, with 18 bases between the two germline ends. The CDR3 here is CASSPWTGRGSYEQYF. In DNA, the CDR3 is TGTGCCAGCAGTCCGTGGACAGGGAGGGGTTCCTACGAGCAGTACTTC.

This chain uses TRBV2 with TRBJ2-7; no reliable D call. Germline lookup yields CDR1 SNHLY and CDR2 FYNNEI. The CDR3 is 11 residues long. V lost 8 bases and J 5 bases, leaving 10 bases between the germline ends. The DNA for the CDR3 is TGTGCCAGCGCCTTGGCAAACGAGCAGTACTTC. Translating gives CASALANEQYF.

The V gene is TRBV30, the J gene TRBJ2-1; tentative D call: TRBD1 (6 bases). CDR3 length: 14 residues. Deletions cut 5 bases from V and 0 bases from J, with 11 bases between. Germline lookup yields CDR1 GTSNPN and CDR2 SVGIG (reference sequence). The CDR3 DNA follows: TGTGCCTGGCAGGACAGTAACTCCTACAATGAGCAGTTCTTC. Translation: CAWQDSNSYNEQFF. Together with reference TRBV30 and TRBJ2-1, the CDR3 gives the full variable domain: SQTIHQWPATLVQPVGSPLSLECTVEGTSNPNLYWYRQAAGRGLQLLFYSVGIGQISSEVPQNLSASRPQDRQFILSSKKLLLSDSGFYLCAWQDSNSYNEQFFGPGTRLTVL.

V and J are TRBV3-1 (or the pseudogene TRBV3-2) and TRBJ2-7, with D perhaps TRBD1 (6 bases). The V end lost 2 bases, the J end lost 3 bases, and 11 bases lay between the germline ends. The germline gives CDR1 LGHDT, CDR2 YNNKEL (reference sequence). This CDR3 region has 14 residues. This CDR3 reads CASSQHRAGYEQYF. CDR3 in DNA: TGTGCCAGCAGCCAACACAGGGCCGGCTACGAGCAGTACTTC.

The chain joins TRBV7-9 to TRBJ2-7; 7 bases align to TRBD1. The trim removed 4 bases at V and 2 bases at J, leaving 11 bases unmatched. The CDR3 is 16 amino acids. Germline V CDR1 and CDR2: SEHNR, FQNEAQ (reference sequence). CDR3 amino acids: CASSSMPGQLPYEQYF. CDR3 nucleotide sequence: TGTGCCAGCAGCTCTATGCCGGGACAGCTACCCTACGAGCAGTACTTC.

This clone has just one count. This sequence joins TRBV11-2 and TRBJ2-3; maybe TRBD2 (6 bases). Germline assignment: CDR1 SGHAT and CDR2 FQNNGV. CDR3 length: 16 amino acids. V lost 5 bases and J lost 1, with 16 bases in between. CDR3 in amino acids: CASSLGTLGGTDTQYF. In DNA, the CDR3 is TGTGCCAGCAGCCTCGGGACTTTGGGGGGCACAGATACGCAGTATTTT.

Here the CDR3 DNA reads TGTGCCAGCAGTTTCTCCGGCAGAAGGAGCACTGAAGCTTTCTTT. This translates into CASSFSGRRSTEAFF. The chain links TRBV28 to TRBJ1-1; no clear D. Trimming stripped 3 bases from V and 4 bases from J, with 15 bases between. The CDR3 loop spans 15 amino acids. The germline V gene has CDR1 MDHEN and CDR2 SYDVKM. Full variable domain (outside the CDR3, taken from reference TRBV28 and TRBJ1-1): DVKVTQSSRYLVKRTGEKVFLECVQDMDHENMFWYRQDPGLGLRLIYFSYDVKMKEKGDIPEGYSVSREKKERFSLILESASTNQTSMYLCASSFSGRRSTEAFFGQGTRLTVV.

V and J are TRBV21-1 and TRBJ1-4. TRBV21-1 is recorded as a pseudogene. This CDR3 has 15 amino acids. For the CDR3, the DNA is TGTGCCAGCAGCAAAGAGAGTCGGGAGGATGAAAAACTGTTTTTT. Translation: CASSKESREDEKLFF.

CDR3 amino acids: CASSPQRGATDTQYF. Here the CDR3 DNA reads TGTGCCAGCTCACCCCAGCGGGGGGCCACAGATACGCAGTATTTT. The chain combines TRBV18 with TRBJ2-3; 9 bases fit TRBD2. V shed 3 bases and J 2 bases; nucleotides not matched to a gene: 3. The CDR3 extends over 15 amino acids. Germline V gene lookup returns CDR1 KGHSH and CDR2 LQKENI.

The chain combines TRBV24-1 with TRBJ2-3; TRBD1 aligns across 8 bases. This CDR3 is built from 18 residues. V lost 2 bases, J lost 3 bases, and 12 bases stayed unmatched. Germline CDR1 KGHDR, CDR2 SFDVKD. The CDR3 reads CATSDSPITGTGTDTQYF. The CDR3, as DNA: TGTGCCACCAGTGATTCGCCCATTACCGGGACAGGAACAGATACGCAGTATTTT.

The rearrangement links TRBV12-3 or TRBV12-4 to TRBJ2-3; D is unresolved. The CDR3 length is 11 residues. V gave up 5 bases and J gave up 3 bases, with 3 bases separating them. CDR3 coding DNA: TGTGCCAGCAGTCGGACAGATACGCAGTATTTT. Protein product: CASSRTDTQYF.

In regard to this clone: At one of its ends the junction is not consistent with the germline gene, which may arise from a read error. The rearrangement links TRBV20-1 to TRBJ1-2, with TRBD1 as a possible D gene (5 bases). CDR1 and CDR2 from the germline V gene are DFQATT and SNEGSKA (reference sequence). This CDR3 spans 11 amino acids. CDR3 nucleotide sequence: TGCAGTGCTGTTCTGAAGACAGATACTCTCTTC. Protein sequence: CSAVLKTDTLF.

The chain combines TRBV19 with TRBJ2-7, with TRBD2 matching over 8 bases. This CDR3 is built from 15 residues. V shed 3 bases, J shed 1 base, and the junction held 5 bases outside the gene matches. Looked up from germline, CDR1 is LNHDA and CDR2 is SQIVND (reference sequence). The CDR3 DNA sequence: TGTGCCAGTAGTATCGGGAGCGGGGGATCCTACGAGCAGTACTTC. Translated, it gives CASSIGSGGSYEQYF.

This clone has only one observation. A read error may produce the germline difference seen at one junction end. The chain couples TRBV7-8 to TRBJ2-1; 13 bases are a match to TRBD2. The CDR3 is 20 amino acids. Germline V gives CDR1 SGHVS, CDR2 FQNEAQ. The CDR3 nucleotides read TGTGCCAGCAGATTAGGTTTCGGACTAGCGGGGGCGAGCTCCTACAATGAGCAGTTCTTC. Encoded protein: CASRLGFGLAGASSYNEQFF.